The 31 T cell receptor beta chains below were found in one sample sequenced in a study of T cell changes during pregnancy in multiple sclerosis. Assay used: immunoSEQ multiplex PCR; TCRdb lists only in-frame clones, some missing. The sample contains roughly 110,000 clones, 85% to 95% of which appear only once. This sample comprised peripheral blood, obtained in the third trimester of pregnancy. The receptors derive from a female donor in good health, enrolled as a control in a pregnancy study.

V gene TRBV6-5 combines with J gene TRBJ1-6; perhaps TRBD1 as D (5 bases). The CDR3 has 15 residues. V was cut by 2 bases and J by 2 bases, with 7 bases left in between. The V gene's germline CDR1 is MNHEY and CDR2 SVGAGI. CDR3 nucleotide sequence: TGTGCCAGCAGTTACCTGGGGCCCTATAATTCACCCCTCCACTTT. Protein product: CASSYLGPYNSPLHF.

Only one count was recorded for this clone. J is TRBJ1-2 and V is TRBV6-6; D is possibly TRBD1 (5 bases). CDR1 is MNHNY and CDR2 is SVGAGI in the germline V gene (reference sequence). This CDR3 has 14 residues. V lost 5 bases and J 1 base, leaving 11 bases between the germline ends. The CDR3, as DNA: TGTGCCAGCAGTGCTTCGACAGTTAACTATGGCTACACCTTC. Translated, it gives CASSASTVNYGYTF.

This clone was seen once. V and J are TRBV4-2 and TRBJ1-1; no definite D call. Per the germline V gene, CDR1 is LGHNA and CDR2 is YNFKEQ. This CDR3 region has 14 residues. Trimming removed 0 bases at V and 0 bases at J, with 5 bases between. The CDR3 DNA follows: TGTGCCAGCAGCCAAGATGCGGTGAACACTGAAGCTTTCTTT. It is translated as CASSQDAVNTEAFF.

The genes are TRBV27 and TRBJ2-7, with D unresolved. The V end lost 3 bases, the J end lost 0 bases, and 9 bases lay between the germline ends. Germline V gene lookup returns CDR1 MNHEY and CDR2 SMNVEV (reference sequence). This CDR3 has 14 residues. This CDR3 reads CASSFSVSSYEQYF. As DNA, the CDR3 is TGTGCCAGCAGTTTCTCGGTGAGCTCCTACGAGCAGTACTTC.

The J gene is TRBJ2-2, the V gene TRBV19, with D maybe TRBD1 (6 bases). The germline V gene encodes CDR1 LNHDA and CDR2 SQIVND (reference sequence). The CDR3 has 15 residues. Trimming stripped 7 bases from V and 0 bases from J, with 12 bases between. The CDR3 loop is CASIKGDANTGELFF. The CDR3 DNA reads as TGTGCCAGTATAAAGGGGGACGCGAACACCGGGGAGCTGTTTTTT.

The CDR3 nucleotides are TGTGCCAGCAGTTTATCTAGAGGCTGGTCTCGGGGGGCGAAACTGTTTTTT. This codes for CASSLSRGWSRGAKLFF. The chain uses TRBV27 and TRBJ1-4, with D maybe TRBD1 (6 bases). V gave up 0 bases and J gave up 11 bases, with 22 bases separating them. CDR3 size: 17 residues. Per the germline V gene, CDR1 is MNHEY and CDR2 is SMNVEV (reference sequence).

The chain uses TRBV15 and TRBJ1-1; 8 bases are a match to TRBD1. This CDR3 is 13 amino acids long. Germline V gives CDR1 LNHNV, CDR2 YYDKDF (reference sequence). V lost 1 base and J lost 12; bases outside the gene matches: 7. The CDR3 DNA reads TGTGCCACCAGCAGAGGGAGACAGGGGTTACCTTTCTTT. This sequence encodes CATSRGRQGLPFF.

This sequence joins TRBV6-1 and TRBJ1-2; 8 bases map to TRBD1. The germline V gene has CDR1 MNHNS and CDR2 SASEGT. CDR3 length: 15 amino acids. Germline trimming cut 2 bases from V and 2 bases from J; bases unmatched to any gene: 4. The CDR3 bases are TGTGCCAGCAGTGAATTCCGACAGGGGAACTATGGCTACACCTTC. Its protein product is CASSEFRQGNYGYTF.

V gene TRBV29-1 combines with J gene TRBJ1-1; D not resolved. This CDR3 comprises 13 residues. V gave up 6 bases and J gave up 0 bases, with 11 bases separating them. Germline V CDR1 and CDR2: SQVTM, ANQGSEA. The CDR3 region has the DNA TGCAGCGTCCTGGCGGCGGTGAACACTGAAGCTTTCTTT. This translates into CSVLAAVNTEAFF.

This chain connects TRBV15 to TRBJ2-7; TRBD1 matches 7 bases. The CDR3 has 14 residues. With 5 bases clipped from V and 4 bases from J, the junction kept 8 bases outside the gene matches. Germline V CDR1 and CDR2: LNHNV, YYDKDF (reference sequence). The CDR3 region is CATSDRDSLYEQYF. CDR3 bases: TGTGCCACCAGCGACCGGGACAGTTTATACGAGCAGTACTTC.

V and J are TRBV6-5 and TRBJ2-7, with 11 bases fitting TRBD2. CDR1 and CDR2 from the germline V gene are MNHEY and SVGAGI. The CDR3 covers 15 residues. V shed 6 bases and J 0 bases; nucleotides not matched to a gene: 4. The CDR3 region is CASRDLAGGSYEQYF. Here the CDR3 DNA reads TGTGCCAGCAGGGATCTAGCGGGGGGCTCCTACGAGCAGTACTTC.

This clone was counted between two and nine times. The J gene is TRBJ1-1, the V gene TRBV7-2; perhaps TRBD1 as D (5 bases). The V end lost 5 bases, the J end lost 0 bases, and 16 bases lay between the germline ends. The CDR3 totals 16 residues. CDR1 and CDR2 from the germline V gene are SGHTA and FQGNSA. CDR3 residues: CASSRRSGPLNTEAFF. CDR3 sequence (DNA): TGTGCCAGCAGCCGGCGGTCAGGGCCCTTGAACACTGAAGCTTTCTTT. Full variable domain (rest looked up from reference TRBV7-2 and TRBJ1-1): GAGVSQSPSNKVTEKGKDVELRCDPISGHTALYWYRQSLGQGLEFLIYFQGNSAPDKSGLPSDRFSAERTGGSVSTLTIQRTQQEDSAVYLCASSRRSGPLNTEAFFGQGTRLTVV.

J is TRBJ2-1 and V is TRBV19; 10 bases align to TRBD1. The CDR3 runs to 13 residues. V shed 8 bases and J 8 bases; nucleotides not matched to a gene: 6. Germline CDR1 is LNHDA and CDR2 is SQIVND (reference sequence). CDR3 residues: CASSGQGSHEQFF. DNA of the CDR3: TGTGCCAGTTCGGGACAGGGGTCGCATGAGCAGTTCTTC.

This clone was picked up one time. The chain uses TRBV2 and TRBJ1-5, with 8 bases aligning to TRBD1. The V and J ends lost 6 bases and 6 bases, in that order; junction bases with no gene match: 4. The germline CDR1 and CDR2 sequences are SNHLY and FYNNEI. CDR3 length: 13 amino acids. CDR3 sequence (DNA): TGTGCCAGCAGAGGACAGGGTGCTCAGCCCCAGCATTTT. Protein: CASRGQGAQPQHF.

This chain connects TRBV30 to TRBJ2-7; 11 bases fit TRBD1. The CDR3 consists of 17 residues. Germline loops: CDR1 GTSNPN, CDR2 SVGIG (reference sequence). J gave up 2 bases and V 1 base, and 10 bases lay outside the gene matches. CDR3 bases: TGTGCCTGGAGTGGAAGCCGTAGGGACAGGGGGGCCTACGAGCAGTACTTC. This gives the protein CAWSGSRRDRGAYEQYF.

This clone showed up just once. The V gene is TRBV5-5, the J gene TRBJ1-3; tentative D call: TRBD1 (5 bases). The CDR3 loop spans 15 amino acids. CDR1 is SGHKS, CDR2 YYEKEE, per germline (reference sequence). The ends were cut back, 1 base at V and 0 bases at J, with 8 bases in the middle. CDR3 amino acids: CASSLTGYSGNTIYF. The DNA of the CDR3 is TGTGCCAGCAGCTTGACAGGATACTCTGGAAACACCATATATTTT.

The rearrangement uses TRBV7-2 and TRBJ2-5; maybe TRBD2 (7 bases). V gave up 9 bases and J gave up 2 bases, with 16 bases separating them. The CDR3 extends over 14 amino acids. Per germline, CDR1 SGHTA and CDR2 FQGNSA. Here the CDR3 reads CASGGRGPQETQYF. CDR3 coding DNA: TGTGCCAGTGGAGGGCGGGGGCCTCAAGAGACCCAGTACTTC.

J is TRBJ2-1 and V is TRBV5-1; 10 positions match TRBD2. The CDR3 length is 17 residues. The J segment lost 4 bases and the V segment lost 4 bases, leaving 11 bases of the junction unmatched. Germline V CDR1 and CDR2: SGHRS, YFSETQ. CDR3: CASSMGRTSGDYNEQFF. The CDR3 region has the DNA TGCGCCAGCAGCATGGGTCGGACTAGCGGTGATTACAATGAGCAGTTCTTC.

This clone was counted a single time. The J gene is TRBJ2-1, the V gene TRBV5-5; 7 bases map to TRBD1. The CDR3 has 15 amino acids. Germline V gives CDR1 SGHKS, CDR2 YYEKEE (reference sequence). With V trimmed by 4 bases and J by 0 bases, 4 bases remained unmatched. The CDR3: CASSPGQSSYNEQFF. CDR3 nucleotide sequence: TGTGCCAGCAGCCCGGGACAGAGCTCCTACAATGAGCAGTTCTTC.

This clone is a singleton in its sample. This chain connects TRBV6-5 to TRBJ2-7; 9 bases are a match to TRBD1. Germline CDR1 and CDR2: MNHEY and SVGAGI. The trim removed 5 bases at V and 0 bases at J, leaving 2 bases unmatched. This CDR3 spans 14 amino acids. Here the CDR3 reads CASSDRGSSYEQYF. Written as DNA, the CDR3 is TGTGCCAGCAGTGACAGGGGGAGCTCCTACGAGCAGTACTTC.

The chain uses TRBV7-8 and TRBJ2-1, with D possibly matching TRBD2 (5 bases). CDR3 size: 13 residues. V lost 3 bases, J lost 5 bases, and 8 bases lay in between. The V gene's germline CDR1 is SGHVS and CDR2 FQNEAQ. The CDR3 region is CASSFGVNNEQFF. The CDR3 DNA is TGTGCCAGCAGCTTCGGGGTTAACAATGAGCAGTTCTTC.

The J gene is TRBJ2-2, the V gene TRBV6-5; TRBD2 matches 7 bases. This CDR3 spans 12 amino acids. Germline CDR1 and CDR2: MNHEY and SVGAGI. After removal of 8 bases from V and 6 bases from J, the junction contained 3 bases not matched to a gene. The CDR3 nucleotides read TGTGCCAGCGCCCGGGGGGCCGGGGAGCTGTTTTTT. Its protein is CASARGAGELFF.

The V and J genes are TRBV19 and TRBJ2-5; 10 bases map to TRBD2. CDR1 is LNHDA, CDR2 SQIVND, per germline (reference sequence). CDR3 length: 17 amino acids. V trimming: 4 bases; J trimming: 4 bases; junction bases outside the gene matches: 12. DNA for the CDR3: TGTGCCAGTAGTACCGAACTAGCGGGGCCCTCCAGAGAGACCCAGTACTTC. Protein product: CASSTELAGPSRETQYF.

The chain couples TRBV7-2 to TRBJ2-3; 10 bases line up with TRBD1. Trimming cost V 5 bases and J 10 bases; bases outside gene matches: 15. This CDR3 has 16 residues. Per the germline V gene, CDR1 is SGHTA and CDR2 is FQGNSA. CDR3 DNA: TGTGCCAGCAGCGCCACCGGGACAGGGGTCAGAAGCGCGCAGTATTTT. It encodes CASSATGTGVRSAQYF.

The chain links TRBV6-5 to TRBJ1-4; D call uncertain. There are 15 residues in the CDR3. V was clipped by 1 base and J by 7 bases, with 13 bases between them. CDR1 is MNHEY and CDR2 is SVGAGI in the germline V gene. CDR3 nucleotides: TGTGCCAGCAGTTACTTCTCATCTAGAAGTGAAAAACTGTTTTTT. Translating it yields CASSYFSSRSEKLFF.

J is TRBJ2-5 and V is TRBV5-1, with TRBD2 matching 11 bases. The CDR3 length is 14 residues. The V gene's germline CDR1 is SGHRS and CDR2 YFSETQ. V was clipped by 3 bases and J by 5 bases; unmatched bases: 3. This chain's CDR3 is CASSSTSGEETQYF. The CDR3 coding sequence is TGCGCCAGCAGCTCGACTAGCGGGGAGGAGACCCAGTACTTC.

The V call is TRBV27, the J call TRBJ2-2; D unclear. Germline CDR1 MNHEY, CDR2 SMNVEV (reference sequence). Trimming took off 6 bases at V and 4 bases at J, with 12 bases between the two ends. CDR3 size: 14 residues. The CDR3 DNA sequence: TGTGCCAGCAGCTCATGGTTGAGCACCGGGGAGCTGTTTTTT. Encoded protein: CASSSWLSTGELFF.

V is TRBV10-3 and J is TRBJ2-3, with 10 nucleotides matching TRBD2. Germline V CDR1 and CDR2: ENHRY, SYGVKD. The length of the CDR3 is 16 residues. Trimming removed 6 bases from V and 2 bases from J; junction bases left unmatched: 8. CDR3 in DNA: TGTGCCATCAGCCAGTCGAGCGGGGGGGACACAGATACGCAGTATTTT. It specifies CAISQSSGGDTDTQYF.

The CDR3 coding sequence is TGTGCCTGGCAGGGGGCCGTAGATACGCAGTATTTT. It yields the protein CAWQGAVDTQYF. V is TRBV30 and J is TRBJ2-3; 8 nucleotides agree with TRBD1. Unmatched junction bases numbered 3, after V lost 5 bases and J lost 5 bases. In germline, CDR1 is GTSNPN, CDR2 SVGIG (reference sequence). The CDR3 length is 12 residues.

V usage is TRBV6-1 and J usage is TRBJ2-7; no firm D call. Germline CDR1 is MNHNS and CDR2 is SASEGT. V lost 3 bases and J lost 3, with 9 bases in between. This CDR3 contains 13 residues. The CDR3 sequence is CASSETLGYEQYF. CDR3 nucleotide sequence: TGTGCCAGCAGTGAGACTCTAGGCTACGAGCAGTACTTC.

This sequence joins TRBV5-8 and TRBJ2-1; 14 nucleotides line up with TRBD2. This CDR3 spans 19 amino acids. Trimming took 1 base from V and 1 from J; bases not matched to a gene: 7. Germline V gene lookup returns CDR1 SGHTS and CDR2 YDEGEE. CDR3 nucleotides: TGTGCCAGCAGCTTGACCTACGGGACTAGCGGGGGATCCTACAATGAGCAGTTCTTC. Amino acid sequence: CASSLTYGTSGGSYNEQFF.